This record concerns one T cell receptor beta chain sequence. The identical CDR3 is also encoded by other nucleotide sequences in the sample. Described treatment: oral pan-JAK inhibitor, 5-10 mg twice daily. The length of the CDR3 is 12 residues. V was shortened by 4 bases and J by 2 bases, with 8 bases between the two germline ends. Germline V lookup: CDR1 SQVTM, CDR2 ANQGSEA. This entry belongs to a study of CD8+ T cells in alopecia areata. Study information: Treated patients swallowed 5 to 10 mg of oral tofacitinib twice daily.

Investigators isolated RNA and reverse transcribed it into cDNA to act as the sequencing template. Data came from immunoSEQ multiplex PCR; TCRdb stores just in-frame clones and leaves some out. The repertoire holds 250,000 to 350,000 clones, with 60% as singletons. This receptor was obtained from a human donor with alopecia areata. The chain joins TRBV29-1 to TRBJ2-5; no clear D gene. The sample consisted of CD4+ T cells sorted from blood, taken around week 54, from a patient treated with tofacitinib. The CDR3, as DNA: TGCAGCGTTGGTAGACCGCAAGAGACCCAGTACTTC. Its translation is CSVGRPQETQYF.